The sample holds many counts of the clone carrying this T cell receptor (beta chain). TCRdb re-called the PCR reads through MiXCR, storing one row per CDR3 protein. Here the sample spans 460,000 or so distinct CDR3 sequences, about 20% being singletons. The data stem from a study of molecular identifiers for immune sequencing clone quantification. Sorting selected naive CD8 T cells with a CD8+CD4-CCR7+CD45RA+ phenotype. The germline gives CDR1 LGHNA, CDR2 YSLEER. CDR3 length: 14 amino acids. The germline V and J ends were trimmed by 4 bases and 3 bases, with 13 bases remaining between them. This receptor was identified in a human donor in good health. Some libraries in this study had Jurkat cell RNA spiked in. The specimen sequenced was naive CD8+ T cells from blood, with Jurkat cell RNA spiked in. The subset was: FACS-sorted CD8+CD4-CCR7+CD45RA+ naive T cells. This chain connects TRBV4-3 to TRBJ2-7; a possible D gene is TRBD1 (6 bases). The CDR3 DNA reads TGCGCCAGCAGCCCTATTCAGGGGAACTACGAGCAGTACTTC. This translates into CASSPIQGNYEQYF.